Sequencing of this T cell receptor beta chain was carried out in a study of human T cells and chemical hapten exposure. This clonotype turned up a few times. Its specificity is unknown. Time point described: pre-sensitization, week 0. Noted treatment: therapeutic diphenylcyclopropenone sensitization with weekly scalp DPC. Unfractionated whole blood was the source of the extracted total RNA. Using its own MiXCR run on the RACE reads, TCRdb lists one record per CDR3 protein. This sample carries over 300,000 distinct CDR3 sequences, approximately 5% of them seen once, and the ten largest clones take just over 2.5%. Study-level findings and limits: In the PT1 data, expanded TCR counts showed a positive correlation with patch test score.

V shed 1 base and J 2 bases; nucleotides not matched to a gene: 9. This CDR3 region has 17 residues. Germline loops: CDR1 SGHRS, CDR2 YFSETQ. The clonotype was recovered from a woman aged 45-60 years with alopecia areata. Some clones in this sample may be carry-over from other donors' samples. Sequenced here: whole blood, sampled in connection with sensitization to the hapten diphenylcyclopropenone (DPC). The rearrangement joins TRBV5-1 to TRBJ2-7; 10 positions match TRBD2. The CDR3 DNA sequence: TGCGCCAGCAGCTTGTATAGCGGGGGGTCAGAGACCTACGAGCAGTACTTC. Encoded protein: CASSLYSGGSETYEQYF. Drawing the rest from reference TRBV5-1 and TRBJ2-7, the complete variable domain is KAGVTQTPRYLIKTRGQQVTLSCSPISGHRSVSWYQQTPGQGLQFLFEYFSETQRNKGNFPGRFSGRQFSNSRSEMNVSTLELGDSALYLCASSLYSGGSETYEQYFGPGTRLTVT.